This TCR beta chain was retrieved from a study of graft-versus-host responses after intestinal transplantation. Study details: Transplants were multivisceral, liver-intestinal, or isolated intestinal. Every recipient underwent anti-thymocyte globulin induction, then tacrolimus and steroids for 2 to 3 years. General observations from the study: High graft-versus-host to host-versus-graft clonal ratios were found in allografts of patients who had graft-donor T cell macrochimerism.

Germline-derived CDR1 and CDR2 are SNHLY and FYNNEI. V dropped 3 bases and J dropped 2 bases, with 7 bases sitting between them. There are 13 residues in the CDR3. Comment on this clone: Its antigen is as yet unknown.

Clones were sequenced by immunoSEQ multiplex PCR, and TCRdb holds only the in-frame ones, with some missing. This table holds about 110,000 clones, 93% found once. This clonotype was obtained from a human donor who received an intestinal transplant. V is TRBV2 and J is TRBJ1-1; D is ambiguous. The starting material was unstimulated CD8+ T cells sorted from spleen or lymph node cells, obtained before intestinal transplant. CDR3 loop: CASSERFNTEAFF. The CDR3 DNA reads as TGTGCCAGCAGTGAGCGGTTTAACACTGAAGCTTTCTTT. Full variable domain (rest looked up from reference TRBV2 and TRBJ1-1): EPEVTQTPSHQVTQMGQEVILRCVPISNHLYFYWYRQILGQKVEFLVSFYNNEISEKSEIFDDQFSVERPDGSNFTLKIRSTKLEDSAMYFCASSERFNTEAFFGQGTRLTVV.